This TCR beta chain was captured in a study of cytomegalovirus exposure and HLA in healthy donors. Study information: An earlier analysis identified 120 million or so unique TCR beta sequences in 150 million to 200 million T cells.

V was cut by 3 bases and J by 0 bases, with 6 bases left in between. The germline CDR1 and CDR2 sequences are SEHNR and FQNEAQ (reference sequence). This CDR3 is 14 amino acids long. Amplification used 60 Vbeta primers and 13 Jbeta primers. Here immunoSEQ multiplex PCR was the method, and the copy in TCRdb shows in-frame clones only, minus some. The sample consists of about 150,000 clones, about 85% of them appearing once. Points on this clone: The antigen is not known.

General observations from the study: 87-base-pair reads could not separate some V segments, including TRBV6-2 and TRBV6-3. Upon later analysis, HLA-associated TCR beta chains proved more clonally expanded than other, equally common chains.

The clonotype originates from a woman aged 18-30 years in good health and CMV-seronegative. Sequencing input: PBMCs. V and J are TRBV7-9 and TRBJ1-3; no clear D. The CDR3 region is CASSFPYSGNTIYF. In DNA, the CDR3 is TGTGCCAGCAGCTTCCCCTACTCTGGAAACACCATATATTTT. The variable domain in full, with the rest retrieved from reference TRBV7-9 and TRBJ1-3, is DTGVSQNPRHKITKRGQNVTFRCDPISEHNRLYWYRQTLGQGPEFLTYFQNEAQLEKSRLLSDRFSAERPKGSFSTLEIQRTEQGDSAMYLCASSFPYSGNTIYFGEGSWLTVV.